A selection of T cell receptor beta chains follows, all from one sample in a study of cytomegalovirus exposure and HLA in healthy donors. Clones were sequenced by immunoSEQ multiplex PCR, and TCRdb holds only the in-frame ones, with some missing. The table has 140,000 to 150,000 clones, 70% to 80% seen once. Sequencing used PBMCs. These receptors came from a woman aged 18-29 years in good health and CMV-seropositive. CDR3s include the opening cysteine and the closing phenylalanine or tryptophan. A D gene is named only where the DNA matches it firmly. Clone size is stated in some rows and not others, as once, few, many or a class when expanded.

J,D,V,size,CDR3,DNA
TRBJ1-6,NA,TRBV5-5,NA,CASSLSHGRVRNSPLHF,TGTGCCAGCAGCTTGTCCCACGGCAGGGTTCGTAATTCACCCCTCCACTTT
TRBJ1-1,TRBD1,TRBV5-6,NA,CASSFRTGTGEAFF,TGTGCCAGCAGCTTTCGCACCGGGACAGGTGAAGCTTTCTTT
TRBJ2-7,TRBD2,TRBV5-4,NA,CASSLGGISSYEQYF,TGTGCCAGCAGCCTGGGAGGGATTAGCTCCTACGAGCAGTACTTC
TRBJ1-3,NA,TRBV6-1,NA,CASRETGYSGNTIYF,TGTGCCAGCAGGGAAACAGGGTACTCTGGAAACACCATATATTTT
TRBJ1-1,NA,TRBV6-4,NA,CASSELAGGAVTEAFF,TGTGCCAGCAGTGAATTGGCCGGCGGGGCGGTCACTGAAGCTTTCTTT
TRBJ1-1,NA,TRBV25-1,NA,CASSTGLVNTEAFF,TGTGCCAGCAGTACAGGGTTGGTGAACACTGAAGCTTTCTTT
TRBJ2-2,TRBD2,TRBV30,NA,CACNVAGSHGELFF,TGTGCCTGTAACGTAGCGGGGTCGCACGGGGAGCTGTTTTTT
TRBJ1-1,NA,TRBV5-6,few,CASSPTPGRTEAFF,TGTGCCAGCAGCCCCACCCCCGGTCGAACTGAAGCTTTCTTT
TRBJ2-3,NA,TRBV15,NA,CATSQTDSTDTQYF,TGTGCCACCAGCCAAACAGATTCCACAGATACGCAGTATTTT
TRBJ2-3,NA,TRBV10-3,few,CAIDRGSTDTQYF,TGTGCCATCGATAGGGGGTCCACAGATACGCAGTATTTT
TRBJ2-7,TRBD1,TRBV27,NA,CASSQGQGTHEQYF,TGTGCCAGCAGTCAAGGACAGGGGACCCACGAGCAGTACTTC
TRBJ2-3,TRBD2,TRBV4-1,NA,CASSQLLAGGPDTQYF,TGCGCCAGCAGCCAACTCCTAGCGGGGGGCCCAGATACGCAGTATTTT
TRBJ2-2,TRBD1,TRBV29-1,NA,CSAGQPLNTGELFF,TGCAGCGCGGGACAGCCATTGAACACCGGGGAGCTGTTTTTT
TRBJ2-3,TRBD1,TRBV6-5,NA,CASSYSGTGFGNTQYF,TGTGCCAGCAGTTACTCGGGGACAGGGTTTGGAAATACGCAGTATTTT
TRBJ1-1,NA,TRBV11-3,NA,CASSRRGDTEAFF,TGTGCCAGCAGCCGGAGGGGAGACACTGAAGCTTTCTTT
TRBJ2-5,NA,TRBV28,few,CASSIRRETQYF,TGTGCCAGCAGTATCCGCCGGGAGACCCAGTACTTC
TRBJ2-3,TRBD2,TRBV7-9,NA,CASSLGTSGGKDTDTQYF,TGTGCCAGCAGCCTGGGGACTAGCGGGGGGAAAGACACAGATACGCAGTATTTT
TRBJ1-2,NA,TRBV6-5,NA,CASSYDRGSGYTF,TGTGCCAGCAGTTATGATCGGGGATCTGGCTACACCTTC
TRBJ1-1,NA,TRBV5-1,NA,CASSLVSGSTEAFF,TGCGCCAGCAGCTTGGTGTCGGGGAGCACTGAAGCTTTCTTT
TRBJ2-2,NA,TRBV5-4,NA,CASSLEAGRIGTGELFF,TGTGCCAGCAGCTTGGAGGCGGGGCGGATAGGTACCGGGGAGCTGTTTTTT
TRBJ1-2,NA,TRBV27,NA,CASSFREDGGYTF,TGTGCCAGCAGTTTCAGGGAGGATGGGGGCTACACCTTC
TRBJ2-7,TRBD1,TRBV14,NA,CASSPQGVPSIAYEQYF,TGTGCCAGCAGCCCACAGGGGGTACCATCAATAGCCTACGAGCAGTACTTC
TRBJ2-5,TRBD1,TRBV28,NA,CASRTGLGETQYF,TGTGCCAGCAGGACAGGGTTGGGAGAGACCCAGTACTTC
TRBJ2-3,TRBD2,TRBV10-3,NA,CASSDSTSGTDTQYF,TGTGCCAGCAGTGACTCGACTAGCGGCACAGATACGCAGTATTTT
TRBJ1-1,NA,TRBV10-3,NA,CATSLAEDTEAFF,TGTGCCACCAGCCTTGCGGAGGACACTGAAGCTTTCTTT
TRBJ2-4,TRBD1,TRBV7-2,NA,CASSSDRGSVNIQYF,TGTGCCAGCAGCTCAGACAGGGGATCCGTGAACATTCAGTACTTC
TRBJ2-3,TRBD2,TRBV6-1,NA,CASSVSSGSRTDTQYF,TGTGCCAGCAGTGTCTCTAGCGGGTCCCGCACAGATACGCAGTATTTT
TRBJ1-6,NA,TRBV30,NA,CACTGISSYNSPLHF,TGTGCCTGTACAGGGATTAGCTCCTATAATTCACCCCTCCACTTT
TRBJ2-1,TRBD2,TRBV12-5,NA,CASGFLAGGNEQFF,TGTGCTAGTGGTTTCCTTGCGGGGGGGAATGAGCAGTTCTTC
TRBJ1-1,NA,TRBV5-1,few,CASSLAGSNTEAFF,TGCGCCAGCAGCTTGGCGGGGTCGAACACTGAAGCTTTCTTT
TRBJ1-3,NA,TRBV25-1,NA,CASSADYRGNTIYF,TGTGCCAGCAGTGCGGACTACCGGGGAAACACCATATATTTT
TRBJ2-6,TRBD2,TRBV9,NA,CASSAGGGNGANVLTF,TGTGCCAGCAGCGCCGGCGGGGGGAATGGGGCCAACGTCCTGACTTTC
TRBJ2-3,TRBD2,TRBV5-1,NA,CASSLPGGSTDTQYF,TGCGCCAGCAGCTTACCGGGGGGGAGCACAGATACGCAGTATTTT
TRBJ2-1,NA,TRBV29-1,NA,CSVTRGPSSYNEQFF,TGCAGCGTTACCAGGGGCCCAAGCTCCTACAATGAGCAGTTCTTC
TRBJ1-6,TRBD1,TRBV4-2,NA,CASSQSTGEIASPLHF,TGTGCCAGCAGCCAATCGACAGGGGAGATTGCCTCACCCCTCCACTTT
TRBJ1-2,NA,TRBV28,NA,CASSLRQFGGKGYTF,TGTGCCAGCAGTTTGCGGCAGTTCGGAGGGAAGGGCTACACCTTC
TRBJ1-4,NA,TRBV7-9,NA,CASSSRLTTNEKLFF,TGTGCCAGCAGCTCGAGACTGACAACTAATGAAAAACTGTTTTTT
TRBJ1-5,TRBD1,TRBV28,NA,CASSPGTGGLIGNQPQHF,TGTGCCAGCAGTCCCGGGACAGGGGGCTTGATTGGCAATCAGCCCCAGCATTTT
TRBJ2-1,TRBD2,TRBV7-2,NA,CASSSTSSGYGEQFF,TGTGCCAGCAGCTCGACTAGCTCTGGTTATGGTGAGCAGTTCTTC
TRBJ2-1,TRBD2,TRBV5-1,NA,CASSLASGGAANPGEQFF,TGCGCCAGCAGCTTGGCTAGCGGGGGGGCCGCAAATCCTGGTGAGCAGTTCTTC
TRBJ1-1,NA,TRBV19,NA,CASSLQGVRNTEAFF,TGTGCCAGTAGTCTACAGGGCGTTCGGAACACTGAAGCTTTCTTT
TRBJ1-3,NA,TRBV5-1,NA,CASSLGGPNTIYF,TGCGCCAGCAGCTTGGGGGGGCCAAACACCATATATTTT
TRBJ2-5,TRBD1,TRBV10-2,NA,CASSDRGRGETQYF,TGCGCCAGCAGTGACAGGGGGCGCGGAGAGACCCAGTACTTC
TRBJ2-7,TRBD2,TRBV6-1,few,CASSEASGGPEEQYF,TGTGCCAGCAGTGAGGCTAGCGGGGGTCCGGAGGAGCAGTACTTC